Below, one TCR beta chain is given with its context. After removal of 6 bases from V and 8 bases from J, the junction contained 7 bases not matched to a gene. CDR1 is MNHEY and CDR2 is SMNVEV in the germline V gene (reference sequence). This CDR3 contains 14 residues. Authors' processing steps: From reference gene primer amplification, estimates of nucleated cell counts were derived. Produced via immunoSEQ multiplex PCR; TCRdb's table is partial and in-frame only. V, J and clone size reflect that table, while D and trimming were determined from the DNA. This sample carries tens of thousands of clones, around nine tenths of them seen once, and the ten largest clones take around 4.8%. The data derive from a study of blood T cell repertoires in COVID-19. Study in general: T cells, B-cell-depleted T cells, or PBMCs provided the cDNA or gDNA that served as material.

Material for sequencing was peripheral blood. The clonotype was recovered from a human donor in a cohort sampled during active COVID-19. This chain joins TRBV27 and TRBJ1-6; 7 nucleotides agree with TRBD1. For the CDR3, the DNA is TGTGCCAGCAGCCAAGGGACAGTTTATTCACCCCTCCACTTT. This codes for CASSQGTVYSPLHF.